A single sample is the source of the 9 T cell receptor beta chains below, sequenced in a study of identical twins. TCRdb itself ran the 5' RACE reads through MiXCR, one entry per CDR3 protein. The sample has around 510,000 distinct CDR3 sequences, more than 13% seen once. A further study also used this sample, focusing on yellow fever vaccine responses in identical twins.

Sequencing was done on a sample of CD4+ T cells sorted from blood. All receptors come from a woman under 30 in good health.

This clonotype has a handful of counts. The chain uses TRBV2 and TRBJ2-2; a possible D gene is TRBD1 (5 bases). This CDR3 contains 13 residues. CDR1 and CDR2 from the germline V gene are SNHLY and FYNNEI. V was pared by 7 bases and J by 6 bases, with 12 bases between. In nucleotides, the CDR3 is TGTGCCAGCAAACAGGTCGTTTCCGGGGAGCTGTTTTTT. The encoded protein is CASKQVVSGELFF.

This clonotype has just a few counts. The chain joins TRBV20-1 to TRBJ2-5, with 8 bases that match TRBD2. The CDR3 totals 15 residues. The germline V gene has CDR1 DFQATT and CDR2 SNEGSKA (reference sequence). J lost 2 bases, V lost 5 bases, and 10 bases had no gene match. The CDR3 sequence: CSAPTVTSGQETQYF. CDR3 coding DNA: TGCAGTGCTCCAACAGTCACTAGCGGACAAGAGACCCAGTACTTC.

The table lists this clonotype with a few counts. CDR3 sequence reads: CSASFRGSNQPQHF. As DNA, the CDR3 is TGCAGTGCTAGTTTTCGGGGAAGCAATCAGCCCCAGCATTTT. The genes are TRBV20-1 and TRBJ1-5; no firm D call. Germline loops: CDR1 DFQATT, CDR2 SNEGSKA (reference sequence). The CDR3 spans 14 residues. Trimming removed 3 bases from V and 1 base from J, with 10 bases in between.

The chain couples TRBV7-9 to TRBJ2-1; D possibly corresponds to TRBD2 (5 bases). Trimming shortened V by 0 bases and J by 7 bases, and 10 bases separated the two germline ends. Germline lookup yields CDR1 SEHNR and CDR2 FQNEAQ (reference sequence). This CDR3 is 14 amino acids long. CDR3 sequence (DNA): TGTGCCAGCAGCTTAGCGGGAGTAACTAATGAGCAGTTCTTC. Encoded protein: CASSLAGVTNEQFF.

J is TRBJ2-3 and V is TRBV7-9, with 7 bases that match TRBD2. After removal of 2 bases from V and 2 bases from J, the junction contained 7 bases not matched to a gene. Germline V CDR1 and CDR2: SEHNR, FQNEAQ (reference sequence). The CDR3 has 16 amino acids. The DNA of the CDR3 is TGTGCCAGCAGCTTACGTCGGGGGGTGGACACAGATACGCAGTATTTT. This codes for CASSLRRGVDTDTQYF. The whole variable domain, filled in from reference TRBV7-9 and TRBJ2-3, reads DTGVSQNPRHKITKRGQNVTFRCDPISEHNRLYWYRQTLGQGPEFLTYFQNEAQLEKSRLLSDRFSAERPKGSFSTLEIQRTEQGDSAMYLCASSLRRGVDTDTQYFGPGTRLTVL.

The chain carries TRBV7-2 and TRBJ1-2, with TRBD1 matching over 7 bases. With V trimmed by 5 bases and J by 8 bases, 11 bases remained unmatched. Germline CDR1 and CDR2: SGHTA and FQGNSA. The CDR3 runs to 14 residues. The CDR3 reads CASSPAGGSRGYTF. DNA of the CDR3: TGTGCCAGCAGCCCGGCAGGGGGTTCGAGAGGCTACACCTTC.

This clonotype was detected only a few times. The chain uses TRBV6-2 or TRBV6-3 and TRBJ2-5, with 8 bases lining up with TRBD2. V gave up 0 bases and J gave up 4 bases; unmatched junction bases: 4. CDR1 and CDR2 (germline): MNHEY, SVGEGT. The CDR3 sequence is 15 residues long. The DNA for the CDR3 is TGTGCCAGCAGTTACTCGACGGGAGGGACAGAGACCCAGTACTTC. The encoded protein is CASSYSTGGTETQYF.

The chain uses TRBV7-9 and TRBJ2-7, with a possible D match to TRBD1 (6 bases). Trimming shortened V by 7 bases and J by 4 bases, and 23 bases separated the two germline ends. There are 16 residues in the CDR3. Germline V lookup: CDR1 SEHNR, CDR2 FQNEAQ (reference sequence). Here the CDR3 reads CASTPTLQGRRYEQYF. The CDR3 coding sequence is TGTGCCAGCACCCCCACTTTACAGGGCAGGAGGTACGAGCAGTACTTC.

This clonotype has a handful of counts. V usage is TRBV21-1 and J usage is TRBJ2-6; TRBD1 is the table's D call, not checked against the DNA. TRBV21-1 is designated a pseudogene. The CDR3 length is 19 residues. The CDR3 spells CASSKAHGHQASGANVLTF. Here the CDR3 DNA reads TGTGCCAGCAGCAAGGCCCACGGACACCAGGCTTCTGGGGCCAACGTCCTGACTTTC.